This T cell receptor beta chain stems from a study of T cells in Graves' hyperthyroidism and ophthalmopathy. There are many counts of this clonotype. The target antigen is unknown. The study's findings and limits: Blood also carried most thyroid clonotypes expanded above 0.001.

What was amplified from RNA transcripts were TCR beta CDR3 regions. Carried out on the TCR CDR3, a first-round RT-PCR used the HTBI primer set. A single record per CDR3 protein comes from TCRdb applying MiXCR to the multiplex PCR reads. The data contain a few hundred thousand distinct CDR3 sequences, around 16% of them singletons. Graves' hyperthyroidism qualified as stable when ophthalmopathy did not progress within 18 months. The study left out patients who had uncontrolled infection, other autoimmune disease, pregnancy or lactation. With 9 bases removed from V and 5 bases from J, the gap between germline ends came to 21 bases. The CDR3 length is 14 residues. In germline, CDR1 is SGHDT, CDR2 YYEEEE.

The chain joins TRBV5-6 to TRBJ2-7, with D possibly being TRBD1 or TRBD2 (5 bases each). The source of this sequence is a woman in her late teens or twenties with Graves' hyperthyroidism. The sequenced sample consisted of blood. The CDR3 sequence is CATLRGRSLDEQYF. DNA for the CDR3: TGTGCCACCCTTAGGGGACGGAGCCTCGACGAGCAGTACTTC.